The next 22 T cell receptor beta chains were all read from a single sample in a study of response to subunit inactivated influenza vaccine. Via MiXCR, TCRdb re-called the RT-PCR reads, giving one row per CDR3 protein. The sample records hundreds of thousands of distinct CDR3 sequences, roughly 14% being singletons. The material was PBMCs from blood, obtained around 14 days before vaccination. These receptors were collected from a man aged 45-65 years who received an inactivated influenza vaccine.

This clonotype came up many times. This chain uses TRBV5-1 with TRBJ2-7; D tentatively fits TRBD1 or TRBD2 (5 bases each). The V end lost 0 bases, the J end lost 2 bases, and 12 bases lay between the germline ends. CDR3 length: 15 amino acids. CDR1 and CDR2 (germline): SGHRS, YFSETQ. CDR3 amino acids: CASSLAGTGTYEQYF. The CDR3 DNA reads TGCGCCAGCAGCTTGGCCGGGACGGGAACCTACGAGCAGTACTTC.

The chain uses TRBV28 and TRBJ2-3, with TRBD1 as a possible D gene (5 bases). The CDR3 extends over 14 amino acids. V dropped 2 bases and J dropped 6 bases, with 12 bases sitting between them. The germline V gene has CDR1 MDHEN and CDR2 SYDVKM. The CDR3 DNA sequence: TGTGCCAGCAGTTTAGAAGGGGATGAGGATACGCAGTATTTT. As protein: CASSLEGDEDTQYF.

This clonotype was recorded once. V gene TRBV4-1 combines with J gene TRBJ1-5, with 8 bases that match TRBD1. The germline gives CDR1 MGHRA, CDR2 YSYEKL. Trimming cost V 1 base and J 3 bases; bases outside gene matches: 11. This CDR3 is 18 amino acids long. The CDR3 loop is CASSQGTGLVSINQPQHF. The CDR3 DNA is TGCGCCAGCAGCCAAGGGACAGGGCTCGTGTCAATCAATCAGCCCCAGCATTTT.

V and J are TRBV6-2 or TRBV6-3 and TRBJ2-1; TRBD2 matches at 10 bases. From germline, CDR1 is MNHEY and CDR2 SVGEGT. Trimming cost V 0 bases and J 3 bases; bases outside gene matches: 17. This CDR3 is built from 21 residues. CDR3 in DNA: TGTGCCAGCAGTTACTCGGTGGGCTTAGAGGCTAGCGGGAGCTTCTACAATGAGCAGTTCTTC. This gives the protein CASSYSVGLEASGSFYNEQFF.

The V gene is TRBV7-2, the J gene TRBJ2-3; possible D gene TRBD2, 5 bases. Germline V gene sequence: CDR1 SGHTA, CDR2 FQGNSA. The ends were cut back, 4 bases at V and 8 bases at J, with 13 bases in the middle. This CDR3 is 13 amino acids long. CDR3 loop: CASSSKGGVTQYF. The CDR3 DNA reads as TGTGCCAGCAGCTCGAAAGGAGGAGTTACGCAGTATTTT.

This clonotype appeared a single time. The chain is built from TRBV30 and TRBJ2-5; maybe TRBD1 (5 bases). The V gene's germline CDR1 is GTSNPN and CDR2 SVGIG (reference sequence). The CDR3 has 14 amino acids. V was shortened by 0 bases and J by 6 bases, with 14 bases between the two germline ends. The CDR3 loop reads CAWSVWGGLQTQYF. The CDR3 nucleotides are TGTGCCTGGAGTGTATGGGGCGGCCTGCAGACCCAGTACTTC.

This clonotype was detected ten times or more. The chain couples TRBV4-2 to TRBJ1-3; TRBD1 agrees at 7 bases. The CDR3 is 15 amino acids. V gave up 0 bases and J gave up 4 bases; unmatched junction bases: 3. Germline lookup yields CDR1 LGHNA and CDR2 YNFKEQ. The CDR3: CASSQDTGAGNTIYF. As DNA, the CDR3 is TGTGCCAGCAGCCAAGATACAGGGGCAGGAAACACCATATATTTT.

The V and J genes are TRBV3-1 and TRBJ2-7; D is possibly TRBD1 or TRBD2 (6 bases each). Germline V gives CDR1 LGHDT, CDR2 YNNKEL (reference sequence). Trimming took 4 bases from V and 5 from J, leaving 21 bases between them. The CDR3 loop spans 16 amino acids. The CDR3 spells CASSRGAVGGRHEQYF. The CDR3, as DNA: TGTGCCAGCAGCCGAGGCGCCGTGGGGGGCCGACACGAGCAGTACTTC.

The chain uses TRBV6-1 and TRBJ2-7; possible D gene TRBD1, 7 bases. The V gene's germline CDR1 is MNHNS and CDR2 SASEGT. V was shortened by 6 bases and J by 7 bases, with 16 bases between the two germline ends. This CDR3 spans 13 amino acids. CDR3 bases: TGTGCCAGCAGCATGCAGGGGGGTCGGGAGCAGTACTTC. It translates to CASSMQGGREQYF.

This clonotype came up a few times. The chain is built from TRBV5-1 and TRBJ1-2; 9 nucleotides match TRBD1. J lost 12 bases, V lost 0 bases, and 12 bases had no gene match. The CDR3 runs 15 residues. From germline, CDR1 is SGHRS and CDR2 YFSETQ. The chain's CDR3 is CASSLGGQGTREDTF. Here the CDR3 DNA reads TGCGCCAGCAGCTTGGGAGGACAGGGGACGCGAGAGGACACCTTC. Variable domain in full (rest from reference TRBV5-1 and TRBJ1-2): KAGVTQTPRYLIKTRGQQVTLSCSPISGHRSVSWYQQTPGQGLQFLFEYFSETQRNKGNFPGRFSGRQFSNSRSEMNVSTLELGDSALYLCASSLGGQGTREDTFGSGTRLTVV.

This chain uses TRBV10-3 with TRBJ1-1, with D tentatively TRBD1 (6 bases). The CDR3 extends over 14 amino acids. Germline assignment: CDR1 ENHRY and CDR2 SYGVKD. Between the trimmed V and J ends, which lost 2 bases and 0 bases, there was a span of 7 bases. The CDR3 DNA sequence: TGTGCCATCAGTGAGGGACAGCTGAACACTGAAGCTTTCTTT. Encoded protein: CAISEGQLNTEAFF.

This clonotype was found many times. The chain joins TRBV5-1 to TRBJ1-1; weak D call: TRBD1 (6 bases). The germline gives CDR1 SGHRS, CDR2 YFSETQ. Trimming took 2 bases from V and 0 from J, leaving 11 bases between them. The CDR3 length is 15 residues. Here the CDR3 DNA reads TGCGCCAGCAGCTTATCAGGGGACCTGAACACTGAAGCTTTCTTT. The encoded protein is CASSLSGDLNTEAFF.

This clonotype has at least ten counts. This chain joins TRBV5-1 and TRBJ1-6; TRBD1 might be the D (5 bases). V gave up 4 bases and J gave up 6 bases, with 11 bases separating them. The germline V gene encodes CDR1 SGHRS and CDR2 YFSETQ. The CDR3 contains 14 residues. For the CDR3, the DNA is TGCGCCAGCAGCCTGGGACCGCTTAATTCACCCCTCCACTTT. Translating gives CASSLGPLNSPLHF.

The chain couples TRBV20-1 to TRBJ1-5; D gene ambiguous. CDR1 DFQATT and CDR2 SNEGSKA come from the germline V gene (reference sequence). The CDR3 has 13 residues. V lost 5 bases to trimming and J lost 3 bases, with 11 bases between them. The CDR3 here is CSAAQGDNQPQHF. The CDR3 region has the DNA TGCAGTGCTGCCCAAGGCGACAATCAGCCCCAGCATTTT.

The chain joins TRBV7-9 to TRBJ2-2, with unresolved D. Deletions cut 5 bases from V and 0 bases from J, with 10 bases between. CDR3 length: 15 amino acids. Germline V gene lookup returns CDR1 SEHNR and CDR2 FQNEAQ (reference sequence). The CDR3 region is CASSPGQANTGELFF. As DNA, the CDR3 is TGTGCCAGCAGCCCCGGTCAAGCGAACACCGGGGAGCTGTTTTTT. Looking up the rest from reference TRBV7-9 and TRBJ2-2 gives the full variable domain: DTGVSQNPRHKITKRGQNVTFRCDPISEHNRLYWYRQTLGQGPEFLTYFQNEAQLEKSRLLSDRFSAERPKGSFSTLEIQRTEQGDSAMYLCASSPGQANTGELFFGEGSRLTVL.

This clonotype appeared a few times. This chain uses TRBV11-1 with TRBJ2-1; D is possibly TRBD2 (5 bases). Trimming removed 2 bases from V and 5 bases from J, with 10 bases in between. Germline-derived CDR1 and CDR2 are SGHAT and FQDESV (reference sequence). The CDR3 is made up of 14 amino acids. CDR3 protein: CASSLSGKNNEQFF. CDR3 DNA sequence: TGTGCCAGCAGCTTATCCGGGAAGAACAATGAGCAGTTCTTC.

This clonotype was seen at least ten times. The CDR3 DNA reads as TGTGCCACCACTCTGGACAGGGGGAACACTGAAGCTTTCTTT. Translating it yields CATTLDRGNTEAFF. V is TRBV15 and J is TRBJ1-1; TRBD1 matches 9 bases. The CDR3 is 14 residues long. Germline lookup yields CDR1 LNHNV and CDR2 YYDKDF (reference sequence). V was clipped by 7 bases and J by 1 base; unmatched bases: 4.

This clonotype was detected only a few times. The V and J genes are TRBV5-1 and TRBJ2-2; D is undetermined. Germline assignment: CDR1 SGHRS and CDR2 YFSETQ. This CDR3 region has 15 residues. The V and J ends lost 2 bases and 0 bases respectively, with 8 bases between them. CDR3 sequence reads: CASSFGRSNTGELFF. The CDR3 DNA is TGCGCCAGCAGCTTCGGGCGATCGAACACCGGGGAGCTGTTTTTT. The entire variable domain, with the rest obtained from reference TRBV5-1 and TRBJ2-2, is as follows: KAGVTQTPRYLIKTRGQQVTLSCSPISGHRSVSWYQQTPGQGLQFLFEYFSETQRNKGNFPGRFSGRQFSNSRSEMNVSTLELGDSALYLCASSFGRSNTGELFFGEGSRLTVL.

This clonotype was observed at least ten times. V and J are TRBV29-1 and TRBJ2-7, with D unresolved. The CDR3 is 11 amino acids. Germline V gene data show CDR1 as SQVTM and CDR2 as ANQGSEA. CDR3 DNA: TGCAGTGTCGGCGACTCTTACGAGCAGTACTTC. It encodes CSVGDSYEQYF.

The chain couples TRBV5-1 to TRBJ2-2; TRBD2 matches 8 bases. Germline-derived CDR1 and CDR2 are SGHRS and YFSETQ. CDR3 length: 17 residues. After removal of 0 bases from V and 0 bases from J, the junction contained 4 bases not matched to a gene. CDR3 DNA: TGCGCCAGCAGCTTGGCCGGACTAGCAACGAACACCGGGGAGCTGTTTTTT. This encodes CASSLAGLATNTGELFF.

The table lists this clonotype with a few counts. This chain connects TRBV12-3 or TRBV12-4 to TRBJ1-6; D is uncertain. Trimming stripped 7 bases from V and 7 bases from J, with 14 bases between. The CDR3 is 14 amino acids. In DNA, the CDR3 is TGTGCCAGCAACGACCGTGGAGGCAATTCACCCCTCCACTTT. Protein: CASNDRGGNSPLHF.

This clonotype showed up just a few times. The gene calls are TRBV5-5 and TRBJ2-7, with D maybe TRBD1 (6 bases). Germline assignment: CDR1 SGHKS and CDR2 YYEKEE (reference sequence). The CDR3 covers 14 residues. V lost 0 bases to trimming and J lost 6 bases, with 13 bases between them. CDR3 sequence reads: CASSLGPGVAEQYF. The DNA of the CDR3 is TGTGCCAGCAGCTTGGGTCCAGGGGTGGCCGAGCAGTACTTC.